This record covers a single TCR beta chain. This CDR3 spans 15 amino acids. Trimming at V came to 7 bases and at J to 6 bases, leaving 15 bases not matched to a gene. In germline, CDR1 is WSHSY, CDR2 SAAADI. Authors' data handling: Nucleated cell counts were estimated from reference gene primer amplification. Profiling relied on immunoSEQ multiplex PCR, and the TCRdb table lists in-frame clones only, not all of them. The V and J calls and the clone size are those of that table, but D and trimming were determined from the DNA. The sample has about 270,000 clones, approximately 80% seen once; the top ten hold around 9.1%. The entry originates in a study of blood T cell repertoires in COVID-19. On the study more broadly: Acute-phase and convalescent COVID-19 samples originated in the United States, Italy and Spain. In each case, the material was cDNA or gDNA derived from T cells, B-cell-depleted T cells, or PBMCs.

Input material: peripheral blood. The J gene is TRBJ2-7, the V gene TRBV10-2; 7 bases fit TRBD2. This clonotype originated in a human donor in a cohort sampled during active COVID-19. CDR3 DNA sequence: TGCGCCAGCATGCTGGGACTAAGTAAGTTGAGCGAGCAGTACTTC. Translation gives CASMLGLSKLSEQYF.